The following is a T cell receptor (beta chain) sequence with its context. What it recognizes is unknown. Measured with immunoSEQ multiplex PCR; TCRdb has only the in-frame clones, and not every one. The data show 47,000 or so clones, around 84% seen once. Germline V lookup: CDR1 SGHAT, CDR2 FQNNGV. The CDR3 extends over 13 amino acids. These data belong to a study of radiotherapy plus CTLA-4 blockade in lung cancer. Study-wide points: An expansion of tumor-derived TCR clones occurred in blood after radiotherapy plus ipilimumab.

Ipilimumab-mediated CTLA-4 blockade plus focal radiation was given to patients having chemo-refractory metastatic non-small-cell lung cancer. This sequence originates from a human donor with non-small cell lung cancer whose response to radiotherapy plus ipilimumab could not be evaluated. The source was peripheral blood, collected from a patient treated with radiotherapy plus ipilimumab. The J gene is TRBJ2-5, the V gene TRBV11-2, with unresolved D. The tail of the sequence fits TRBJ2-7 better, so the J call may be wrong. The CDR3 here is CASSPSQGGEQYF. In DNA, the CDR3 is TGTGCCAGCAGCCCATCCCAAGGCGGCGAGCAGTACTTC.